This T cell receptor beta chain was recovered during a study of TIL therapy for anti-PD-1-resistant metastatic lung cancer. Study-wide points: After infusion, TIL clonotypes partly replaced peripheral T cells and declined over months.

The immunoSEQ assay was v3. Measured with immunoSEQ multiplex PCR; TCRdb has only the in-frame clones, and not every one. The sample yields 15,000 to 20,000 clones, 80% to 90% seen once. Regarding time point: pre-treatment sample, taken before nivolumab and TIL therapy. This clone was counted a few times. Its specificity is unknown. This receptor was identified in a person between 25 and 80 years old with non-small cell lung cancer. The sample consisted of blood, taken at baseline.

The CDR3 here is CATRAQGMHTEAFF. DNA for the CDR3: TGTGCCACCAGGGCACAGGGCATGCACACTGAAGCTTTCTTT. The chain uses TRBV27 and TRBJ1-1; a possible D gene is TRBD1 (6 bases). This CDR3 is 14 amino acids long. CDR1 MNHEY and CDR2 SMNVEV come from the germline V gene (reference sequence). The germline V and J ends were trimmed by 10 bases and 3 bases, with 18 bases remaining between them.